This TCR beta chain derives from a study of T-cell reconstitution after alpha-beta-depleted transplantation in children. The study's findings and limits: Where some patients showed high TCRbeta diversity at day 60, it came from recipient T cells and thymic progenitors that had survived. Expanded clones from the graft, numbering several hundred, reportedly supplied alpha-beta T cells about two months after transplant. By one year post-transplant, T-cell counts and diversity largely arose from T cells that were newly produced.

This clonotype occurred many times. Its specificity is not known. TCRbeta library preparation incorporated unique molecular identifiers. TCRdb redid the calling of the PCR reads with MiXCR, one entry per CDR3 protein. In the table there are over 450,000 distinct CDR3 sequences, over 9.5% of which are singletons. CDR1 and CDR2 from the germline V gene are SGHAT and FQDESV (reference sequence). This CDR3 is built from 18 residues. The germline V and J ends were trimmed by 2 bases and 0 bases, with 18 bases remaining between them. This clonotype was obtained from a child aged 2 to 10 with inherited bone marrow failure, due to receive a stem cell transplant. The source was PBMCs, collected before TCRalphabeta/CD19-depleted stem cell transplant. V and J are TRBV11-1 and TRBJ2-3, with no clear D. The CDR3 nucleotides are TGTGCCAGCAGCTTATATCCACGCAGGAGCCTTAGCACAGATACGCAGTATTTT. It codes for CASSLYPRRSLSTDTQYF.